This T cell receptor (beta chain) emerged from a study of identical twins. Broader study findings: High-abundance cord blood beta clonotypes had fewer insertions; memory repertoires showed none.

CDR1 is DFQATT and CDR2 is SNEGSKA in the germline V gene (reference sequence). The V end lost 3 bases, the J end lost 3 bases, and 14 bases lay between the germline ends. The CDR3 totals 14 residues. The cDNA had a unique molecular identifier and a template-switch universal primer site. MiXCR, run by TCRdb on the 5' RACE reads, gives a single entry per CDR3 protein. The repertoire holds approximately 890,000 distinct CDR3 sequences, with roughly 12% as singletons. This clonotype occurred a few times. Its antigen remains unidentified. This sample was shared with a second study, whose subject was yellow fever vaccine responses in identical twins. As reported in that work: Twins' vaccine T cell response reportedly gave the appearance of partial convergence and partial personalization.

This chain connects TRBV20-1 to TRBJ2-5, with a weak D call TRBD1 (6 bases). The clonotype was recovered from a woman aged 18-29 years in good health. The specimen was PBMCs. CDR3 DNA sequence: TGCAGTGCTAGTTCAGGGGATTGGAAAGAGACCCAGTACTTC. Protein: CSASSGDWKETQYF.